Presented here are 7 T cell receptor beta chains from one specimen sequenced in a study of neurological immune-mediated disorders. TCRdb analysed the 5' RACE reads with MiXCR anew, one entry per CDR3 protein. The sample carries 45,000 to 55,000 distinct CDR3 sequences, 5.8% recorded once. Sequenced material: CD4+ T cells from blood. The receptors shown here come from a young woman with multiple sclerosis.

This clonotype was observed a few times. The chain links TRBV18 to TRBJ1-4; TRBD1 is a possible D gene (6 bases). Germline V gives CDR1 KGHSH, CDR2 LQKENI. V was cut by 2 bases and J by 7 bases, with 17 bases left in between. The CDR3 consists of 16 residues. The CDR3 protein is CASSPFAGTPGEKLFF. CDR3 coding DNA: TGTGCCAGCTCACCATTCGCCGGGACACCGGGTGAAAAACTGTTTTTT.

The sample holds many counts of this clonotype. This chain uses TRBV5-1 with TRBJ2-1, with TRBD2 matching over 7 bases. Germline CDR1 reads SGHRS; CDR2 reads YFSETQ. V trimming: 5 bases; J trimming: 4 bases; junction bases outside the gene matches: 9. This CDR3 spans 15 amino acids. The CDR3: CASRLTSTTYNEQFF. In DNA form, the CDR3 reads TGCGCCAGCAGGTTGACTAGCACTACTTACAATGAGCAGTTCTTC.

This clonotype appeared many times. This chain joins TRBV5-1 and TRBJ2-5, with a weak D call TRBD2 (5 bases). Trimming took off 1 base at V and 3 bases at J, with 13 bases between the two ends. CDR3 length equals 15 residues. Germline assignment: CDR1 SGHRS and CDR2 YFSETQ. The chain's CDR3 is CASSLRRAVEETQYF. For the CDR3, the DNA is TGCGCCAGCAGCTTGCGGAGAGCGGTGGAAGAGACCCAGTACTTC.

This clonotype showed up many times. This CDR3 is CASSQDPRNNQPQHF. The CDR3, as DNA: TGCGCCAGCAGCCAGGACCCCCGAAACAATCAGCCCCAGCATTTT. V usage is TRBV5-1 and J usage is TRBJ1-5; no clear D. The germline V gene encodes CDR1 SGHRS and CDR2 YFSETQ. V shed 4 bases and J shed 3 bases, with 14 bases lying between them. The CDR3 has 15 amino acids.

This clonotype has at least ten counts. The CDR3 here is CASSSIATGGSWGEQYF. In nucleotides, the CDR3 is TGTGCCAGCAGCTCCATCGCGACAGGGGGTTCTTGGGGCGAGCAGTACTTC. This chain links TRBV5-6 with TRBJ2-7; 9 positions match TRBD1. After removal of 3 bases from V and 6 bases from J, the junction contained 16 bases not matched to a gene. The germline CDR1 and CDR2 sequences are SGHDT and YYEEEE. The CDR3 extends over 17 amino acids. Together with reference TRBV5-6 and TRBJ2-7, the CDR3 gives the full variable domain: DAGVTQSPTHLIKTRGQQVTLRCSPKSGHDTVSWYQQALGQGPQFIFQYYEEEERQRGNFPDRFSGHQFPNYSSELNVNALLLGDSALYLCASSSIATGGSWGEQYFGPGTRLTVT.

Ten or more counts support this clonotype. The chain recombines TRBV6-5 with TRBJ1-2; the match to TRBD1 covers 7 bases. Germline trimming cut 4 bases from V and 3 bases from J; bases unmatched to any gene: 20. The CDR3 runs 19 residues. The germline gives CDR1 MNHEY, CDR2 SVGAGI. The CDR3 DNA sequence: TGTGCCAGCAGTTCACTAACCCGCCCTTTTACAGGGGCTTACTATGGCTACACCTTC. Translation gives CASSSLTRPFTGAYYGYTF.

There are many counts of this clonotype. The V gene is TRBV7-2, the J gene TRBJ1-1, with D possibly matching TRBD1 (5 bases). CDR1 is SGHTA, CDR2 FQGNSA, per germline. V lost 0 bases and J 5 bases, leaving 16 bases between the germline ends. CDR3 length: 16 residues. The CDR3 coding sequence is TGTGCCAGCAGCTTAGCCGGGACCTCTTCTCGGACTGAAGCTTTCTTT. Protein: CASSLAGTSSRTEAFF.